Listed below are T cell receptor beta chains from one sample, sequenced in a study of blood T cell repertoires in COVID-19. TCRdb's table, derived via immunoSEQ multiplex PCR, lists solely in-frame clones and lacks some. There are around 200,000 clones in the sample; less than 90% occur only once, and about 20% lies in the top ten. Sequencing input: peripheral blood. These receptors all come from a man between 65 and 85 years old with active or convalescent COVID-19. CDR3s include the opening cysteine and the closing phenylalanine or tryptophan. A D gene is named only where the DNA matches it firmly. The size of a clone is reported for some rows only, either as once, few or many, or as a class for expanded clones.

J: TRBJ2-5
D: TRBD1
size: NA
V: TRBV3-1/TRBV3-2
CDR3: CASSYRVGTGDKMDQYF
DNA: TGTGCCAGCAGCTACAGGGTCGGGACAGGGGATAAGATGGACCAGTACTTC

J: TRBJ2-7
D: NA
size: NA
V: TRBV5-1
CDR3: CASSLVPGSVGEQYF
DNA: TGCGCCAGCAGCTTGGTCCCCGGGAGTGTGGGCGAGCAGTACTTC

J: TRBJ1-1
D: TRBD1
size: NA
V: TRBV5-1
CDR3: CASRDGTGENTEAFF
DNA: TGCGCCAGCAGGGACGGGACAGGGGAAAACACTGAAGCTTTCTTT

J: TRBJ1-2
D: NA
size: NA
V: TRBV7-2
CDR3: CASSPSFMQGRNGYTF
DNA: TGTGCCAGCAGCCCCTCCTTTATGCAGGGCAGGAATGGCTACACCTTC

J: TRBJ1-2
D: NA
size: NA
V: TRBV5-1
CDR3: CASSVGQPYGYTF
DNA: TGCGCCAGCAGCGTCGGACAGCCCTATGGCTACACCTTC

J: TRBJ2-3
D: NA
size: NA
V: TRBV11-3
CDR3: CASSYRLADTQYF
DNA: TGTGCCAGCAGTTACCGACTTGCAGATACGCAGTATTTT

J: TRBJ2-1
D: NA
size: NA
V: TRBV18
CDR3: CASSPPGRGNEQFF
DNA: TGTGCCAGCTCACCACCGGGTAGGGGCAATGAGCAGTTCTTC

J: TRBJ2-2
D: NA
size: NA
V: TRBV6-2/TRBV6-3
CDR3: CASSYPRGANTGELFF
DNA: TGTGCCAGCAGTTACCCCAGGGGTGCAAACACCGGGGAGCTGTTTTTT

J: TRBJ2-7
D: NA
size: NA
V: TRBV18
CDR3: CASSPGGGREQYF
DNA: TGTGCCAGCTCACCAGGGGGAGGCCGCGAGCAGTACTTC

J: TRBJ1-6
D: NA
size: NA
V: TRBV5-6
CDR3: CASSLEQGPSSPLHF
DNA: TGTGCCAGCAGCTTGGAGCAGGGTCCTTCTTCACCCCTCCACTTT

J: TRBJ1-5
D: NA
size: NA
V: TRBV5-5
CDR3: CASSPRTAANQPQHF
DNA: TGTGCCAGCAGCCCAAGGACAGCCGCGAATCAGCCCCAGCATTTT

J: TRBJ1-4
D: NA
size: NA
V: TRBV29-1
CDR3: CSVRGLTNEKLFF
DNA: TGCAGCGTTCGGGGACTGACTAATGAAAAACTGTTTTTT

J: TRBJ2-5
D: NA
size: NA
V: TRBV7-3
CDR3: CASSPEAGRETQYF
DNA: TGTGCCAGCAGCCCCGAGGCAGGGCGCGAGACCCAGTACTTC

J: TRBJ2-1
D: TRBD2
size: once
V: TRBV24-1
CDR3: CATTGGPRTSGSNEQFF
DNA: TGTGCCACCACTGGGGGACCCCGGACTAGCGGGAGTAATGAGCAGTTCTTC

J: TRBJ1-1
D: NA
size: NA
V: TRBV6-2/TRBV6-3
CDR3: CASSYGRTEAFF
DNA: TGTGCCAGCAGTTACGGTCGGACTGAAGCTTTCTTT

J: TRBJ1-2
D: TRBD1
size: NA
V: TRBV15
CDR3: CATSRALLQGAGDGYTF
DNA: TGTGCCACCAGCAGAGCACTCCTTCAGGGGGCAGGCGATGGCTACACCTTC

J: TRBJ1-1
D: TRBD1
size: NA
V: TRBV18
CDR3: CASSPRDRGRVGTEAFF
DNA: TGTGCCAGCTCACCACGGGACAGGGGACGGGTAGGTACTGAAGCTTTCTTT

J: TRBJ2-1
D: TRBD2
size: NA
V: TRBV9
CDR3: CASSVALAGRVGNEQFF
DNA: TGTGCCAGCAGCGTAGCCCTAGCGGGAAGGGTGGGTAATGAGCAGTTCTTC

J: TRBJ1-2
D: NA
size: NA
V: TRBV4-3
CDR3: CASSQDLGDYGYTF
DNA: TGCGCCAGCAGCCAAGATTTGGGCGACTATGGCTACACCTTC

J: TRBJ1-5
D: NA
size: NA
V: TRBV18
CDR3: CASSPDRTQPQHF
DNA: TGTGCCAGCTCACCCGACAGGACCCAGCCCCAGCATTTT

J: TRBJ1-1
D: TRBD1
size: NA
V: TRBV18
CDR3: CASSPDRVKGEAFF
DNA: TGTGCCAGCTCACCCGACAGGGTAAAAGGTGAAGCTTTCTTT

J: TRBJ1-4
D: NA
size: NA
V: TRBV10-3
CDR3: CAISESTTATNEKLFF
DNA: TGTGCCATCAGTGAGTCGACGACAGCAACTAATGAAAAACTGTTTTTT

J: TRBJ2-1
D: TRBD1
size: NA
V: TRBV6-5
CDR3: CASSLDRSSSYNEQFF
DNA: TGTGCCAGCAGTTTGGACAGGAGTAGCTCCTACAATGAGCAGTTCTTC

J: TRBJ1-4
D: TRBD1
size: NA
V: TRBV18
CDR3: CASSPDRGQEKLFF
DNA: TGTGCCAGCTCACCAGACAGGGGCCAAGAAAAACTGTTTTTT

J: TRBJ2-1
D: TRBD2
size: NA
V: TRBV7-2
CDR3: CASSLGLAGNNEQFF
DNA: TGTGCCAGCAGCTTAGGACTAGCGGGGAACAATGAGCAGTTCTTC

J: TRBJ2-7
D: NA
size: NA
V: TRBV5-1
CDR3: CASSLQGGWTYEQYF
DNA: TGCGCCAGCAGCTTGCAGGGAGGTTGGACCTACGAGCAGTACTTC

J: TRBJ2-3
D: NA
size: NA
V: TRBV29-1
CDR3: CSVVDSVTDTQYF
DNA: TGCAGCGTTGTAGACTCAGTCACAGATACGCAGTATTTT

J: TRBJ2-7
D: NA
size: few
V: TRBV6-2/TRBV6-3
CDR3: CASSYGYRGSSYEQYF
DNA: TGTGCCAGCAGTTACGGATATAGGGGCAGTTCCTACGAGCAGTACTTC

J: TRBJ2-7
D: TRBD2
size: NA
V: TRBV6-2/TRBV6-3
CDR3: CASSYYQPSGSIFYEQYF
DNA: TGTGCCAGCAGTTATTATCAGCCTAGCGGGAGTATTTTCTACGAGCAGTACTTC

J: TRBJ2-7
D: TRBD1
size: NA
V: TRBV18
CDR3: CASSSRDRGYEQYF
DNA: TGTGCCAGCTCATCCCGGGACAGGGGCTACGAGCAGTACTTC

J: TRBJ2-2
D: TRBD1
size: NA
V: TRBV10-3
CDR3: CAISEKGTEETGELFF
DNA: TGTGCCATCAGTGAGAAAGGGACAGAAGAGACCGGGGAGCTGTTTTTT

J: TRBJ1-4
D: NA
size: NA
V: TRBV6-5
CDR3: CASRRQSEKLFF
DNA: TGTGCCAGCAGGCGACAATCTGAAAAACTGTTTTTT

J: TRBJ1-2
D: TRBD1
size: once
V: TRBV29-1
CDR3: CSVEGTGSLGYTF
DNA: TGCAGCGTGGAAGGGACAGGTAGTCTTGGCTACACCTTC

J: TRBJ1-1
D: TRBD1
size: NA
V: TRBV5-1
CDR3: CASSRPRDSRNTEAFF
DNA: TGCGCCAGCAGCCGCCCCCGGGACAGCAGAAACACTGAAGCTTTCTTT

J: TRBJ2-7
D: NA
size: NA
V: TRBV19
CDR3: CASSIRPGIVYEQYF
DNA: TGTGCCAGTAGTATCCGTCCAGGGATCGTCTACGAGCAGTACTTC

J: TRBJ2-7
D: NA
size: NA
V: TRBV28
CDR3: CASSLSHLGGEQYF
DNA: TGTGCCAGCAGTTTATCCCACCTTGGCGGGGAGCAGTACTTC

J: TRBJ1-4
D: TRBD1
size: NA
V: TRBV3-1/TRBV3-2
CDR3: CASALTGGEKLFF
DNA: TGTGCCAGCGCTCTCACAGGGGGAGAAAAACTGTTTTTT

J: TRBJ2-2
D: TRBD1
size: NA
V: TRBV28
CDR3: CASSPRQGRTGELFF
DNA: TGTGCCAGCAGTCCCCGACAGGGTAGGACCGGGGAGCTGTTTTTT

J: TRBJ1-1
D: NA
size: once
V: TRBV7-8
CDR3: CASSFVRGTEAFF
DNA: TGTGCCAGCAGCTTCGTCAGGGGCACTGAAGCTTTCTTT

J: TRBJ1-1
D: NA
size: NA
V: TRBV3-1/TRBV3-2
CDR3: CASSLGGGPRGSNTEAFF
DNA: TGTGCCAGCAGCCTGGGAGGGGGGCCCAGGGGTTCGAACACTGAAGCTTTCTTT

J: TRBJ2-5
D: TRBD1
size: NA
V: TRBV7-2
CDR3: CASSLGNRGIETQYF
DNA: TGTGCCAGCAGCTTGGGGAACAGGGGAATAGAGACCCAGTACTTC

J: TRBJ1-1
D: TRBD1
size: NA
V: TRBV3-1/TRBV3-2
CDR3: CASSQPDRPLDTEAFF
DNA: TGTGCCAGCAGCCAACCGGACAGGCCTTTGGACACTGAAGCTTTCTTT

J: TRBJ1-1
D: NA
size: NA
V: TRBV7-9
CDR3: CASSLAYGVLNTEAFF
DNA: TGTGCCAGCAGCTTAGCTTACGGGGTCTTGAACACTGAAGCTTTCTTT

J: TRBJ2-1
D: TRBD2
size: few
V: TRBV18
CDR3: CASSPGGRGSYNEQFF
DNA: TGTGCCAGCTCACCAGGCGGGAGGGGATCCTACAATGAGCAGTTCTTC

J: TRBJ1-5
D: NA
size: NA
V: TRBV6-5
CDR3: CASNRGTMSNQPQHF
DNA: TGTGCCAGCAACCGGGGAACGATGAGCAATCAGCCCCAGCATTTT

J: TRBJ1-5
D: TRBD1
size: NA
V: TRBV28
CDR3: CASSFLKGTGDNQPQHF
DNA: TGTGCCAGCAGTTTTCTCAAGGGGACAGGGGATAATCAGCCCCAGCATTTT

J: TRBJ1-1
D: NA
size: NA
V: TRBV3-1/TRBV3-2
CDR3: CASWGSDRNTEAFF
DNA: TGTGCCAGCTGGGGGTCGGACAGGAACACTGAAGCTTTCTTT

J: TRBJ1-2
D: NA
size: NA
V: TRBV7-6
CDR3: CASSQGYYGYTF
DNA: TGTGCCAGCAGCCAGGGGTACTATGGCTACACCTTC

J: TRBJ2-1
D: NA
size: few
V: TRBV28
CDR3: CASSLGKYYADEQFF
DNA: TGTGCCAGCAGTTTAGGCAAGTATTATGCAGATGAGCAGTTCTTC

J: TRBJ1-1
D: NA
size: NA
V: TRBV11-2
CDR3: CASSHLVRVEAFF
DNA: TGTGCCAGCAGCCACCTGGTGAGGGTTGAAGCTTTCTTT

J: TRBJ1-3
D: NA
size: NA
V: TRBV14
CDR3: CASSQDRAGRTTIYF
DNA: TGTGCCAGCAGCCAAGATCGGGCAGGGAGGACCACCATATATTTT

J: TRBJ2-5
D: TRBD1
size: NA
V: TRBV27
CDR3: CASSSGTGGLRTQYF
DNA: TGTGCCAGCAGTTCCGGGACAGGGGGGTTGAGGACCCAGTACTTC

J: TRBJ2-1
D: TRBD2
size: NA
V: TRBV5-4
CDR3: CASSSRLAGSNEQFF
DNA: TGTGCCAGCAGCTCCAGACTAGCGGGTAGCAATGAGCAGTTCTTC